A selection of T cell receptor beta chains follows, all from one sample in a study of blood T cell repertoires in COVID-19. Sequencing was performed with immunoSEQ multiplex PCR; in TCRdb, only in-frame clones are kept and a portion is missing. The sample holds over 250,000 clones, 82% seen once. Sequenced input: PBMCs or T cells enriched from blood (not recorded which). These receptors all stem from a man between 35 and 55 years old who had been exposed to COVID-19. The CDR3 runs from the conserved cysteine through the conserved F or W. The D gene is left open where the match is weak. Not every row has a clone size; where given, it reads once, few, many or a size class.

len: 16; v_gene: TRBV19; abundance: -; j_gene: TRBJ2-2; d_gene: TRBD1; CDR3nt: TGTGCCAGTAGGCCAACAGGGGGCGTAAACACCGGGGAGCTGTTTTTT; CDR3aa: CASRPTGGVNTGELFF
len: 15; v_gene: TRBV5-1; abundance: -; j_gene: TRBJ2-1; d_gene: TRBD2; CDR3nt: TGCGCCAGCAGCCCGGGACTAGCGGGAGTTAATGAGCAGTTCTTC; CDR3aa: CASSPGLAGVNEQFF
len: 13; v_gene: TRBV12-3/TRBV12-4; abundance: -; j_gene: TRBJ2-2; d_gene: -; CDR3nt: TGTGCCAGCAGTTTACTGGGAGCCGGGGAGCTGTTTTTT; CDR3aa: CASSLLGAGELFF
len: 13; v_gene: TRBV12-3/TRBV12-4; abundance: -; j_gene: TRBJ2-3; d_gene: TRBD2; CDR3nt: TGTGCCAGCAGTTTGCAAATGGGGACTAGCTTGTATTTT; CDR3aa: CASSLQMGTSLYF
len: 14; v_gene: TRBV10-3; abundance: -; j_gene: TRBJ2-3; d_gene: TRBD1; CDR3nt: TGTGCCACCTTGCCGGGACAGGGGGCAGATACGCAGTATTTT; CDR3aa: CATLPGQGADTQYF
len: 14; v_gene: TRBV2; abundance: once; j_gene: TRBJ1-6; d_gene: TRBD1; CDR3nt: TGTGCCAGCAGTGAATACGACAGGGGATCACCCCTCCACTTT; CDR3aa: CASSEYDRGSPLHF
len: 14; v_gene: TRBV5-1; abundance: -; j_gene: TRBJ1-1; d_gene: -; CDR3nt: TGCGCCAGCAGCCCAGGCAGGGTGAACACTGAAGCTTTCTTT; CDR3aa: CASSPGRVNTEAFF
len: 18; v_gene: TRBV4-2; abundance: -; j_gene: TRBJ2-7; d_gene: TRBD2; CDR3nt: TGTGCCAGCAGCCAAGGTGTAGCGGGAGTTTCGATTGGGCACGAGCAGTACTTC; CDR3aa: CASSQGVAGVSIGHEQYF
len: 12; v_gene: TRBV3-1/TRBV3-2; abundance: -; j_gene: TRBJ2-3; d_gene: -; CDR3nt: TGTGCCAGCAGTTCCCTAGCAGATACGCAGTATTTT; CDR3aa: CASSSLADTQYF
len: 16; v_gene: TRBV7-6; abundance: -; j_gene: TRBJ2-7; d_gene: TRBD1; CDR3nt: TGTGCCAGCACCCAGGGAGGGACAGGGCCATCCTACGAGCAGTACTTC; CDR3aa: CASTQGGTGPSYEQYF
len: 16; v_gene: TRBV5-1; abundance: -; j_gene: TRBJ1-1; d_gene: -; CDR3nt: TGCGCCAGCACCCGGTGGGGCGCCGTAATGAACACTGAAGCTTTCTTT; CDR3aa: CASTRWGAVMNTEAFF
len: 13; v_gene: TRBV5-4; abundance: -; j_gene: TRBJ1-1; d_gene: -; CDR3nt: TGTGCCAGCAGCTTGGAGCGTGGCACTGAAGCTTTCTTT; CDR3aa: CASSLERGTEAFF
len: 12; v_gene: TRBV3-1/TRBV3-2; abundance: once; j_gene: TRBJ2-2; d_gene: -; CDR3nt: TGTGCCAGCGGGACGGGAGCCGGGGAGCTGTTTTTT; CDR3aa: CASGTGAGELFF
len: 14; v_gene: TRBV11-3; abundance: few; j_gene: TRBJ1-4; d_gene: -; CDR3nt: TGTGCCAGCAGCCGGGACACCTCCGGGGAAAAACTGTTTTTT; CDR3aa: CASSRDTSGEKLFF
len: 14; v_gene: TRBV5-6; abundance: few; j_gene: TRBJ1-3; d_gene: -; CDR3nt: TGTGCCAGCAGCGGGAGACAGGCTGGAAACACCATATATTTT; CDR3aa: CASSGRQAGNTIYF
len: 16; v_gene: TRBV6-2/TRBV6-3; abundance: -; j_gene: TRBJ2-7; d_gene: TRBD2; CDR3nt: TGTGCCAGCAGCCACGCTGGGGGACTAGCAGCCTACGAGCAGTACTTC; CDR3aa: CASSHAGGLAAYEQYF
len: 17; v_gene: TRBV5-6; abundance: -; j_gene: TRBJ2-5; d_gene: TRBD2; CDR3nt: TGTGCCAGCAGCCCCGTTTTGGGTATCGGGAGGCAGGAGACCCAGTACTTC; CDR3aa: CASSPVLGIGRQETQYF
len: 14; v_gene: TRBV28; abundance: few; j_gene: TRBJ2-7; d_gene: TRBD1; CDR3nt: TGTGCCAGCAGTTTACAGGGGGTAACCTACGAGCAGTACTTC; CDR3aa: CASSLQGVTYEQYF
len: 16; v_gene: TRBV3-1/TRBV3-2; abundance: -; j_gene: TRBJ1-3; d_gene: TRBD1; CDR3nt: TGTGCCAGCAGCCAAGATTGGGACAGGATCAGAAACACCATATATTTT; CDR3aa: CASSQDWDRIRNTIYF
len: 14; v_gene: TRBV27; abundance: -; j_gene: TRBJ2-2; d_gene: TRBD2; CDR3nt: TGTGCCGCCCTAGCGGGAGGGCCAAACGGGGAGCTGTTTTTT; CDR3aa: CAALAGGPNGELFF
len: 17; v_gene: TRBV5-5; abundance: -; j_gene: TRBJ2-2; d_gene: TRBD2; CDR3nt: TGTGCCAGCAGCCCCCACCCGGGGGGAATGAGCACCGGGGAGCTGTTTTTT; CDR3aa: CASSPHPGGMSTGELFF
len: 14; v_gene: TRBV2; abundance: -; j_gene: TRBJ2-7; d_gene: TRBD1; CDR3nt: TGTGCCCGGGGAAAAAAGGACAGGTCCTACGAGCAGTACTTC; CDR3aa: CARGKKDRSYEQYF
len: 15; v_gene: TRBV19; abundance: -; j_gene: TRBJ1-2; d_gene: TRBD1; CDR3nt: TGTGCCAGTAGTGTAGATATCGGGACAGGCTCTGGCTACACCTTC; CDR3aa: CASSVDIGTGSGYTF
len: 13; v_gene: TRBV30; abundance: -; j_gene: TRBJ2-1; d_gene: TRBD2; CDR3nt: TGTGCCTCTACTAGCGGGACCTACAATGAGCAGTTCTTC; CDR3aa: CASTSGTYNEQFF
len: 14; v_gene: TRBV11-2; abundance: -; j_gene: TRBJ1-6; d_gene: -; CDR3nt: TGTGCCAGCGGTACAGGTCCAAGGAATTCACCCCTCCACTTT; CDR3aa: CASGTGPRNSPLHF
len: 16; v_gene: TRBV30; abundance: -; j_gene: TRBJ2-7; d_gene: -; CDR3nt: TGTGCCTGGACCCAAATAGCCTACAGGGCCTCCTACGAGCAGTACTTC; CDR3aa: CAWTQIAYRASYEQYF
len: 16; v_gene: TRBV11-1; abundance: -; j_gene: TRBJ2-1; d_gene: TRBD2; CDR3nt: TGTGCCAGCAGCTTAGCGGGAGGGCTCCTCCCTAATGAGCAGTTCTTC; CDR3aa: CASSLAGGLLPNEQFF
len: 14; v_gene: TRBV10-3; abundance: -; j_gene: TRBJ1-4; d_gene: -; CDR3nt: TGTGCCATCTCCGGGTCCGCAACTAATGAAAAACTGTTTTTT; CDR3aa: CAISGSATNEKLFF
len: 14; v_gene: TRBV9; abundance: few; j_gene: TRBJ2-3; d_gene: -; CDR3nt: TGTGCCAGCAGACGGGGGGCTAGCCCAGATACGCAGTATTTT; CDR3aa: CASRRGASPDTQYF
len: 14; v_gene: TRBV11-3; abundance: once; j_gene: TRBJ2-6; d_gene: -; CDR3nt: TGTGCCAGCAGCTTAGGTACTGGGGCCAACGTCCTGACTTTC; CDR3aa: CASSLGTGANVLTF
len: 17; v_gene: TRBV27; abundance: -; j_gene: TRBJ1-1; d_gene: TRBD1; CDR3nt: TGTGCCAGTTGCCGGGACAGGGGAGAGACCGGCGGCACTGAAGCTTTCTTT; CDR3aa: CASCRDRGETGGTEAFF
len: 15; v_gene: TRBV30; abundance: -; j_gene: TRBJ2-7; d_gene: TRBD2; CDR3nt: TGTGCCTGGAGTGTGGGGAGCGGGATATCCTACGAGCAGTACTTC; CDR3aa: CAWSVGSGISYEQYF
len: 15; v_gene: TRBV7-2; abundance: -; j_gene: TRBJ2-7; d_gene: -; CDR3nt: TGTGCCAGCAGCGACCCGGGGACTTTATCCTACGAGCAGTACTTC; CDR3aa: CASSDPGTLSYEQYF
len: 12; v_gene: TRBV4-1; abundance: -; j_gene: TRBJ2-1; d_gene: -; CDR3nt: TGCGCCAGCAGCCAAACAGGGTGGGAGCAGTTCTTC; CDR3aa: CASSQTGWEQFF
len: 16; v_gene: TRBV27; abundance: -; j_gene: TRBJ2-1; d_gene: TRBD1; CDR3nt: TGTGCCAGCAGTTTGCGCAGGGACAGGGCCCACAATGAGCAGTTCTTC; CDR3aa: CASSLRRDRAHNEQFF
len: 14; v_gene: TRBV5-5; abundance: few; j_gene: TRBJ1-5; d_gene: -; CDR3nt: TGTGCCAGCAGCTTGGCCGGGGGAAATCAGCCCCAGCATTTT; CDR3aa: CASSLAGGNQPQHF
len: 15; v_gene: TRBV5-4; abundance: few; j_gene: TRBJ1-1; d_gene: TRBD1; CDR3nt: TGTGCCAGCAGCTGGAGACAGGGGCTGAACACTGAAGCTTTCTTT; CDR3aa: CASSWRQGLNTEAFF
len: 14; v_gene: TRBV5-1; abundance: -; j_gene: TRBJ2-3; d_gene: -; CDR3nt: TGCGCCAGCAAACCCCTAGCCGAAACAGATACGCAGTATTTT; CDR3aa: CASKPLAETDTQYF
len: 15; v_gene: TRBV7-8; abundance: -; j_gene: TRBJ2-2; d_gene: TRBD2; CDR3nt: TGTGCCAGCAGCTTAGTTAGCGGGAGCTTCGGGGAGCTGTTTTTT; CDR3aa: CASSLVSGSFGELFF
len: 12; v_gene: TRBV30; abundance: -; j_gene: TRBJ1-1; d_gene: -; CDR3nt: TGTGCCTGGAGTCGTATGAACACTGAAGCTTTCTTT; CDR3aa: CAWSRMNTEAFF
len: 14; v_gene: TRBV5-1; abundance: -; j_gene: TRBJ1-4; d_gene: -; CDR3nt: TGCGCCAGCAGCTTTGACGACAAAGCCGAAAAACTGTTTTTT; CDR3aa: CASSFDDKAEKLFF
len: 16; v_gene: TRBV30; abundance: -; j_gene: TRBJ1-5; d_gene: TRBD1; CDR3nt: TGTGCCTGGAGTGTACTCTGGGACAGGGGTAATCAGCCCCAGCATTTT; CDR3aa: CAWSVLWDRGNQPQHF
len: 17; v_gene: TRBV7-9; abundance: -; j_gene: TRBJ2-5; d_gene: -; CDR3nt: TGTGCCAGCAGCTCCCCCACAATAACGGGTTTCCAAGAGACCCAGTACTTC; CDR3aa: CASSSPTITGFQETQYF
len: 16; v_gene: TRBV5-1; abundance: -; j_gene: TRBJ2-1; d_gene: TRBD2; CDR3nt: TGCGCCAGCAGCATGCGACTAGCGGACTCCTACAATGAGCAGTTCTTC; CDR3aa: CASSMRLADSYNEQFF
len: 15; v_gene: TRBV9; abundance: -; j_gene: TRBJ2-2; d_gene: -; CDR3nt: TGTGCCAGCAGCGTAGTTGGGGACTTCGGCGGGGAGCTGTTTTTT; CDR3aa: CASSVVGDFGGELFF
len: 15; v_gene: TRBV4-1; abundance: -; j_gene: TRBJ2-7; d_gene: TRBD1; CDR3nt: TGCGCCAGGCAATGCACCGGGACAGGGGCTTACGAGCAGTACTTC; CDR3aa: CARQCTGTGAYEQYF
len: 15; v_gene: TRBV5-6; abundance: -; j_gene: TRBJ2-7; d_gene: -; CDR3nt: TGTGCCAGCACCTACTCTACAGGGCCATTCTACGAGCAGTACTTC; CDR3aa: CASTYSTGPFYEQYF